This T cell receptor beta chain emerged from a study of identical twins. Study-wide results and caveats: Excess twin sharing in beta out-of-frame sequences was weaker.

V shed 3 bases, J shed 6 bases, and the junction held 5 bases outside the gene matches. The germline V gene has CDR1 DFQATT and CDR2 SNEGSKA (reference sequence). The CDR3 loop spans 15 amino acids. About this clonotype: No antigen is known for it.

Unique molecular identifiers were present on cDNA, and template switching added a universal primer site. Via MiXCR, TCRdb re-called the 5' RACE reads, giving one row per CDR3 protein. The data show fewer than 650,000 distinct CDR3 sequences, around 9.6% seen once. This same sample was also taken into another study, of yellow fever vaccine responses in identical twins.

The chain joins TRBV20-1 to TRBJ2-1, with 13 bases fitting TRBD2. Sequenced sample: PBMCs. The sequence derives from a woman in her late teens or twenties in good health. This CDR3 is CSASQLAGGPNEQFF. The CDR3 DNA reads TGCAGTGCTAGCCAACTAGCGGGAGGGCCCAATGAGCAGTTCTTC.